The rows below give T cell receptor beta chains drawn from one sample of a study of T cell clonotyping in hematopoietic cell transplantation. The table came from immunoSEQ multiplex PCR; TCRdb's copy has only in-frame clones and leaves some out. The sample records 70,000 or so clones, 90% to 95% being singletons. The sample was peripheral blood mononuclear cells. The source is a man aged 50-59 years in good health. Some clones in this sample may be carry-over from other donors' samples. CDR3s include the opening cysteine and the closing phenylalanine or tryptophan. The D gene is left open where the match is weak. A clone size is listed for some rows: how often the clone was seen (once, few, many), or a class if it is expanded.

>TRBV2|NA|NA|TRBJ1-1
CASTLATEQTEAFF
TGTGCCAGCACACTCGCAACTGAACAGACTGAAGCTTTCTTT
>TRBV6-1|NA|NA|TRBJ2-7
CASTRGSEQYF
TGTGCCAGCACCAGGGGCAGCGAGCAGTACTTC
>TRBV10-3|NA|NA|TRBJ2-2
CAISRQAELFF
TGTGCCATCAGTAGACAGGCTGAGCTGTTTTTT
>TRBV6-5|once|NA|TRBJ2-7
CASSSDRLYEQYF
TGTGCCAGCAGCTCAGACAGGCTCTACGAGCAGTACTTC
>TRBV2|NA|TRBD1|TRBJ2-5
CASSSDRQTQYF
TGTGCCAGCAGCTCGGACAGGCAGACCCAGTACTTC
>TRBV19|NA|NA|TRBJ1-3
CASSIAASGNTIYF
TGTGCCAGTAGTATAGCAGCATCTGGAAACACCATATATTTT
>TRBV9|NA|TRBD2|TRBJ2-3
CASSVFSGSPADTQYF
TGTGCCAGCAGCGTTTTTAGCGGGAGCCCAGCAGATACGCAGTATTTT
>TRBV14|once|TRBD2|TRBJ2-5
CASSSGGIYQETQYF
TGTGCCAGCAGCAGCGGGGGCATTTACCAAGAGACCCAGTACTTC
>TRBV5-6|NA|NA|TRBJ1-1
CASSLETEAAFF
TGTGCCAGCAGCTTGGAGACGGAGGCAGCTTTCTTT
>TRBV6-5|NA|TRBD1|TRBJ1-6
CASRPDRGNSPLHF
TGTGCCAGCAGACCGGACAGGGGTAATTCACCCCTCCACTTT
>TRBV19|NA|NA|TRBJ2-7
CASSSAAYEQYF
TGTGCCAGTAGCTCAGCAGCCTACGAGCAGTACTTC
>TRBV5-1|NA|NA|TRBJ2-4
CASSLAPNQNIQYF
TGCGCCAGCAGCTTGGCGCCAAACCAAAACATTCAGTACTTC
>TRBV5-1|NA|NA|TRBJ1-5
CATPNGDQPQHF
TGCGCCACCCCGAATGGGGATCAGCCCCAGCATTTT
>TRBV4-1|NA|TRBD2|TRBJ2-3
CASSQGTLAGGPGTNTQYF
TGCGCCAGCAGCCAAGGTACACTAGCGGGAGGGCCGGGCACAAATACGCAGTATTTT
>TRBV11-2|once|TRBD1|TRBJ1-2
CASSLEVTGLGYTF
TGTGCCAGCAGCTTAGAGGTGACAGGGCTTGGCTACACCTTC
>TRBV15|NA|NA|TRBJ2-7
CATSRSRSEQYF
TGTGCCACCAGCAGAAGCCGTTCCGAGCAGTACTTC
>TRBV5-8|NA|NA|TRBJ1-5
CASSLPGDSNQPQHF
TGTGCCAGCAGCTTGCCTGGGGATAGCAATCAGCCCCAGCATTTT
>TRBV4-1|few|NA|TRBJ2-3
CASSQEPLPGGIADTQYF
TGCGCCAGCAGCCAAGAGCCTCTTCCAGGGGGGATAGCGGATACGCAGTATTTT
>TRBV5-1|few|TRBD1|TRBJ1-1
CASRGQGLVTEAFF
TGCGCCAGCAGAGGACAGGGGTTGGTTACTGAAGCTTTCTTT
>TRBV27|NA|NA|TRBJ2-7
CASSPDRIYEQYF
TGTGCCAGCAGCCCGGACAGAATCTACGAGCAGTACTTC